The T cell receptor (beta chain) described here comes from a study of Graves' ophthalmopathy and Graves' hyperthyroidism. Study summary: Ophthalmopathy not arising within 18 months of follow-up defined hyperthyroidism as stable.

RNA served as the template for amplifying TCR beta CDR3 regions. HTBI primers served in a first-round RT-PCR, which a second-round multiplex PCR followed. MiXCR was run by TCRdb on the multiplex PCR reads, yielding one entry per CDR3 protein. The sample holds more than 1,000,000 distinct CDR3 sequences, about 35% seen once. Newly diagnosed, the hyperthyroidism patients had under 2 months' duration and were aged 18 to 65. This CDR3 comprises 14 residues. V shed 2 bases and J shed 6 bases, with 15 bases lying between them. Germline V gene lookup returns CDR1 DFQATT and CDR2 SNEGSKA (reference sequence). This clonotype was seen a handful of times.

The sequence was collected from an adult man with Graves' hyperthyroidism. This chain joins TRBV20-1 and TRBJ2-3; D gene ambiguous. The sequenced sample was peripheral blood or thyroid tissue (not recorded which). The chain's CDR3 is CSARSSGPPDTQYF. In nucleotides, the CDR3 is TGCAGTGCTAGATCGAGTGGCCCGCCGGATACGCAGTATTTT.